This T cell receptor (beta chain) was recovered during a study of response to subunit inactivated influenza vaccine. Study-wide points: Authors suggested seasonal influenza vaccinations each recruit few new T cells.

Comments on this clonotype: Its antigen is still unknown.

Via MiXCR, TCRdb re-called the RT-PCR reads, giving one row per CDR3 protein. The top ten clones hold roughly 36% of a sample with over 150,000 distinct CDR3 sequences, about 10% of them seen once. V was trimmed by 2 bases and J by 12 bases, leaving 8 bases between them. Germline lookup yields CDR1 SEHNR and CDR2 FQNEAQ (reference sequence). The CDR3 totals 11 residues. The sequence derives from a man aged 50 to 69 who received an inactivated influenza vaccine. The chain carries TRBV7-9 and TRBJ2-1; D gene ambiguous. The source was CD8+ T cells sorted from PBMCs, collected around 25 months after vaccination. CDR3 sequence reads: CASSLSRGQFF. For the CDR3, the DNA is TGTGCCAGCAGCTTATCGCGCGGGCAGTTCTTC.